This TCR beta chain was obtained from a study of shared clonotypes between healthy human individuals. Background on the study: Donor ages ranged 18 to 49 years: two women, a few men.

Germline CDR1 reads SGDLS; CDR2 reads YYNGEE. V was clipped by 0 bases and J by 2 bases; unmatched bases: 6. The CDR3 covers 16 residues. The protocol was immunoSEQ multiplex PCR, while the TCRdb copy is restricted to in-frame clones and leaves out a portion. The data contain nearly 1 million clones, 60% to 85% of them singletons. The TCR sequence derives from a man aged 18 to 29 in good health. Sample: memory CD4+ T cells sorted from blood. The subset is: CD45RA-negative fraction. The chain uses TRBV9 and TRBJ2-5; 8 bases agree with TRBD2. DNA for the CDR3: TGTGCCAGCAGCGTAGGAGCGGGGGCGAAACAAGAGACCCAGTACTTC. Its translation is CASSVGAGAKQETQYF.